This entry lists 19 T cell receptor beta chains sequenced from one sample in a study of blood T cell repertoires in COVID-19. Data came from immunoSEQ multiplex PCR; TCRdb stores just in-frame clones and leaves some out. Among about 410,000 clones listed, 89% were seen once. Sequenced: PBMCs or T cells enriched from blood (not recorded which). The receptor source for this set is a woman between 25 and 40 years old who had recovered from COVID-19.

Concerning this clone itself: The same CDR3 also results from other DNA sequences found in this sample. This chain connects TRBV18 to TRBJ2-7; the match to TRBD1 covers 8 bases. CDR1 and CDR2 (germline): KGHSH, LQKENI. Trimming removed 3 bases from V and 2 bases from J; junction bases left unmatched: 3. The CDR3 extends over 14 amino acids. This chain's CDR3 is CASSPWTGTYEQYF. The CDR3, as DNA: TGTGCCAGCTCACCCTGGACAGGGACCTACGAGCAGTACTTC.

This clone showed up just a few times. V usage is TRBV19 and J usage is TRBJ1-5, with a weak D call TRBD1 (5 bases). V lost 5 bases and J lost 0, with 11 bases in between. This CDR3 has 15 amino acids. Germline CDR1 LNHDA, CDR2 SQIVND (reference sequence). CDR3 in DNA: TGTGCCAGTAGTCCTGGGGCCCCTAGCAATCAGCCCCAGCATTTT. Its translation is CASSPGAPSNQPQHF.

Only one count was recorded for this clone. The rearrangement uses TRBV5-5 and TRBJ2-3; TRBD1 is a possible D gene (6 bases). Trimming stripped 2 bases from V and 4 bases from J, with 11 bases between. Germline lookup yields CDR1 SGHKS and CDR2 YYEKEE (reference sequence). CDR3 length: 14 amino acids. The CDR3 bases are TGTGCCAGCAGCTTTCGGACAGAGGCAGATACGCAGTATTTT. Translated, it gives CASSFRTEADTQYF.

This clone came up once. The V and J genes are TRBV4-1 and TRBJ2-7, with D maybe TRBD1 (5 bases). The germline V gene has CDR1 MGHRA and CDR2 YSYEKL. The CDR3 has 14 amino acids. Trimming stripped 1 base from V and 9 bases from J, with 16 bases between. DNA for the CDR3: TGCGCCAGCAGCCAAGCCTTTACAGGCTTAAGGCAGTACTTC. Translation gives CASSQAFTGLRQYF.

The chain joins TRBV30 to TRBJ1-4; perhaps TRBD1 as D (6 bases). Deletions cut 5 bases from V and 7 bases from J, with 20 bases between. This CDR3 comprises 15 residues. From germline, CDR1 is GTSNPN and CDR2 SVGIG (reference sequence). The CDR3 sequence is CAWYSRGLGPEKLFF. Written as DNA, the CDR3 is TGTGCCTGGTACTCCAGGGGCTTAGGCCCTGAAAAACTGTTTTTT.

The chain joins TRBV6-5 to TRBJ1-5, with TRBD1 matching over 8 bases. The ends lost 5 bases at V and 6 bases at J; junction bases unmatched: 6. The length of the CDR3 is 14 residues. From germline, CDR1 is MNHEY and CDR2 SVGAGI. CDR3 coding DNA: TGTGCCAGCAGTACCACAGGGGGAGGTCAGCCCCAGCATTTT. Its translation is CASSTTGGGQPQHF.

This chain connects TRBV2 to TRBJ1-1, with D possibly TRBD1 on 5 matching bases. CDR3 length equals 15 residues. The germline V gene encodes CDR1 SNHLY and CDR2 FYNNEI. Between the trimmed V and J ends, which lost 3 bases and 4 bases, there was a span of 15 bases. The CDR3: CASSDWQGRGTEAFF. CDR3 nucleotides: TGTGCCAGCAGTGATTGGCAGGGCAGAGGCACTGAAGCTTTCTTT. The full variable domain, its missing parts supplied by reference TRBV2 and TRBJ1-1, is EPEVTQTPSHQVTQMGQEVILRCVPISNHLYFYWYRQILGQKVEFLVSFYNNEISEKSEIFDDQFSVERPDGSNFTLKIRSTKLEDSAMYFCASSDWQGRGTEAFFGQGTRLTVV.

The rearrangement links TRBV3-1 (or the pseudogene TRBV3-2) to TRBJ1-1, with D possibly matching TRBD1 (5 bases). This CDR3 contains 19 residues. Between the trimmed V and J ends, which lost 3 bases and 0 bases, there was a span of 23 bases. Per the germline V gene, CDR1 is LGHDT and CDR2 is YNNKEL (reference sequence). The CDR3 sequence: CASSHKPNRDSTMNTEAFF. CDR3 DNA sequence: TGTGCCAGCAGCCATAAACCCAACCGAGACAGCACAATGAACACTGAAGCTTTCTTT.

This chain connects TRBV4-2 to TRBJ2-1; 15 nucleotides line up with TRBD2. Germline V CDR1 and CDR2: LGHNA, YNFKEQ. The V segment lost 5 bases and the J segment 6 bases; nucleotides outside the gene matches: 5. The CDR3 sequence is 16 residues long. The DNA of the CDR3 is TGTGCCAGCAGCTTTGGGACTAGCGGGGGGATCAATGAGCAGTTCTTC. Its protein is CASSFGTSGGINEQFF.

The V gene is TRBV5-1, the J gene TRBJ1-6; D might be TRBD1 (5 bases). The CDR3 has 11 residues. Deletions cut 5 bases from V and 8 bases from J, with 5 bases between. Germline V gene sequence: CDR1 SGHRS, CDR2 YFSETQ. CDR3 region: CASRGDSPLHF. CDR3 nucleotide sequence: TGCGCCAGCAGAGGGGATTCACCCCTCCACTTT.

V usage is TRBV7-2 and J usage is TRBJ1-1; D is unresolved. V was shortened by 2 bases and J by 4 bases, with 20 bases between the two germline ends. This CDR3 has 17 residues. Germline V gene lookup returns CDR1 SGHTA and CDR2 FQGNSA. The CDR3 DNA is TGTGCCAGCAGCTTAATAGGGAGGTTACCTGCGGGCACTGAAGCTTTCTTT. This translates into CASSLIGRLPAGTEAFF.

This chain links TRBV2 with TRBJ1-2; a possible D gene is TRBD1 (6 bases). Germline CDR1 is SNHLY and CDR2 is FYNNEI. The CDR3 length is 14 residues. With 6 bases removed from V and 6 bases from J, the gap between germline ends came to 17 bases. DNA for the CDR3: TGTGCCAGCAGGGCCGGGAGGGGGATTGATGGCTACACCTTC. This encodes CASRAGRGIDGYTF. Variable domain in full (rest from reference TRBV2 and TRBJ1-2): EPEVTQTPSHQVTQMGQEVILRCVPISNHLYFYWYRQILGQKVEFLVSFYNNEISEKSEIFDDQFSVERPDGSNFTLKIRSTKLEDSAMYFCASRAGRGIDGYTFGSGTRLTVV.

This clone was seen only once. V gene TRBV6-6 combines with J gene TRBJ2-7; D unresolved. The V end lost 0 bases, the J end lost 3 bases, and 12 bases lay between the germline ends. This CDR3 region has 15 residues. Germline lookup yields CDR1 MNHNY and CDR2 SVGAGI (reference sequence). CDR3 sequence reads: CASSYSSTSGYEQYF. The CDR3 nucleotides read TGTGCCAGCAGTTACTCGAGCACCTCGGGCTACGAGCAGTACTTC.

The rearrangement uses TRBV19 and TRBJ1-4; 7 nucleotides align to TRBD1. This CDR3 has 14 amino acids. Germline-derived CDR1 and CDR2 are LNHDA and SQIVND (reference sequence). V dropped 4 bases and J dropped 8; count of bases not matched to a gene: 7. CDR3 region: CASSTDRVGEKLFF. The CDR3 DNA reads TGTGCCAGTAGTACCGACAGGGTAGGGGAAAAACTGTTTTTT.

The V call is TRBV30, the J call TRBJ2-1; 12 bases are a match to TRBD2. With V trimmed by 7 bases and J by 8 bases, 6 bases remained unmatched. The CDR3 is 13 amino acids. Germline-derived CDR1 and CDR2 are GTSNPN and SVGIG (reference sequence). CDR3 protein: CASTSGSADEQFF. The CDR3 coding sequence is TGTGCCTCGACTAGCGGGAGCGCCGATGAGCAGTTCTTC.

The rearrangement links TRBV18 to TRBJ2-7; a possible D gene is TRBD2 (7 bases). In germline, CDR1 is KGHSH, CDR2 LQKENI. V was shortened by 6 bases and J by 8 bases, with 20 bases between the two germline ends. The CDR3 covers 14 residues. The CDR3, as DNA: TGTGCCAGCTCCGAACGTGGCCGGGGGGCTAAGCAGTACTTC. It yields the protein CASSERGRGAKQYF.

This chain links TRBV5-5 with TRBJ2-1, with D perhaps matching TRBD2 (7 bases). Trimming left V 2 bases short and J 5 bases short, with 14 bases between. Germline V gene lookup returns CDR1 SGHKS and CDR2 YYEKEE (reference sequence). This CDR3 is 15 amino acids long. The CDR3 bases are TGTGCCAGCAGCTTCCCCCCGCGGGGGCACAATGAGCAGTTCTTC. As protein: CASSFPPRGHNEQFF.

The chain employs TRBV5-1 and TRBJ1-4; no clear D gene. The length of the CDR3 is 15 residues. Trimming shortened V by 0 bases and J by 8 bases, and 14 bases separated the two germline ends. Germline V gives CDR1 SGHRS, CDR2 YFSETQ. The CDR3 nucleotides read TGCGCCAGCAGCTTGGAGGCCGGCCTAGGCGAAAAACTGTTTTTT. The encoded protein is CASSLEAGLGEKLFF.

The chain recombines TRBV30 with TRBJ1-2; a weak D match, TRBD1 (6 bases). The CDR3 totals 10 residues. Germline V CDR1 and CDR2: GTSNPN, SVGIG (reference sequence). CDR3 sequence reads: CVGAGYGYTF. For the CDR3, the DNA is TGTGTGGGGGCGGGCTATGGCTACACCTTC.